This T cell receptor (beta chain) was documented in a study of memory CD4+ T cells and cytomegalovirus serostatus. From germline, CDR1 is SGHTA and CDR2 FQGNSA. The CDR3 covers 13 residues. Trimming left V 1 base short and J 4 bases short, with 7 bases between. Generated by immunoSEQ multiplex PCR, the TCRdb table keeps only in-frame clones and is missing some. The repertoire holds about 82,000 clones, with approximately 80% as singletons. Single viable CD3+CD4+CD8-CD45RO+ cells were sorted as the memory CD4+ T cells. This rearrangement joins TRBV7-2 to TRBJ2-5; no definite D call. The specimen was memory CD4+ T cells from blood. The TCR sequence derives from an adult in good health and CMV-seronegative. The CDR3: CASSLGLGETQYF. The CDR3 nucleotides are TGTGCCAGCAGCTTAGGCTTGGGAGAGACCCAGTACTTC.